The clone carrying this TCR beta chain showed up just a few times. CDR1 is SGHAT and CDR2 is FQNNGV in the germline V gene. V lost 3 bases to trimming and J lost 4 bases; unmatched junction nucleotides: 10. The CDR3 runs 16 residues. This entry is derived from a study of blood T cell repertoires in COVID-19. Clones were read by immunoSEQ multiplex PCR, and TCRdb kept only the in-frame ones, dropping some. Here the sample spans roughly 100,000 clones, about 80% being singletons. The specimen sequenced was peripheral blood. The J gene is TRBJ2-7, the V gene TRBV11-2; TRBD2 aligns across 9 bases. The sequence was obtained from a woman of 80 years or more with active or convalescent COVID-19. CDR3 residues: CASSFILGGRAYEQYF. CDR3 in DNA: TGTGCCAGCAGCTTTATTCTGGGCGGGAGGGCTTACGAGCAGTACTTC. The whole variable domain, filled in from reference TRBV11-2 and TRBJ2-7, reads EAGVAQSPRYKIIEKRQSVAFWCNPISGHATLYWYQQILGQGPKLLIQFQNNGVVDDSQLPKDRFSAERLKGVDSTLKIQPAKLEDSAVYLCASSFILGGRAYEQYFGPGTRLTVT.